This is a list of T cell receptor beta chains from one sample in a study of blood T cells in healthy people across ages. TCRdb re-analysed the 5' RACE reads in MiXCR, keeping a single row per CDR3 protein. The data contain about 680,000 distinct CDR3 sequences, about 52% of them singletons. Material for sequencing was blood. The receptors come from a woman aged 60-75 years in good health. Both conserved end residues are part of each CDR3. A D gene is named only where the DNA matches it firmly. Clone size is stated in some rows and not others, as once, few, many or a class when expanded.

>-|TRBV27|-|TRBJ2-5
TGTGCCAGCAGTCGGGGGACAGACGGTCAAGAGACCCAGCACTTC
CASSRGTDGQETQHF
>few|TRBV3-1|-|TRBJ2-5
TGTGCCAGCAGCCAAGATCGGAGGAGGACACCGGGAGAGACCCAGTACTTC
CASSQDRRRTPGETQYF
>-|TRBV15|TRBD2|TRBJ2-7
TGTGCCACCAGCAGAGATCGGGGGGACGAGCAGTACTTC
CATSRDRGDEQYF
>-|TRBV5-1|TRBD1|TRBJ2-7
TGCGCCAGCAGCTCGGGACAGAATACAATGAAGCAGTACTTC
CASSSGQNTMKQYF
>few|TRBV29-1|-|TRBJ2-3
TGCAGCGTTGAGGAGGCCACAGATACGCAGTATTTT
CSVEEATDTQYF
>few|TRBV20-1|-|TRBJ2-3
TGCAGTGCTAGAGTGGGACGGGACCTGGATACGCAGTATTTT
CSARVGRDLDTQYF
>few|TRBV3-1|-|TRBJ1-4
TGTGCCAGCAGCCATTTGGGGGCTGAAAAACTGTTTTTT
CASSHLGAEKLFF
>few|TRBV27|TRBD2|TRBJ2-7
TGTGCCAGCAGTGGGACTAGCTGGGACGAGCAGTACTTC
CASSGTSWDEQYF
>-|TRBV20-1|-|TRBJ1-2
TGCAGTGCTTTGGGGACGGACTGGTACACCTTC
CSALGTDWYTF
>-|TRBV9|-|TRBJ1-1
TGTGCCAGCAGCGGACTCAGGGGTTTTCATGTGAACACTGAAGCTTTCTTT
CASSGLRGFHVNTEAFF
>few|TRBV4-2|TRBD2|TRBJ2-1
TGTGCCAGCAGCCAAGCCCCCAGCGGGATCAACGCGGAGCAGTTCTTC
CASSQAPSGINAEQFF
>-|TRBV29-1|TRBD1|TRBJ2-3
TGCAGCGTGGCCCGGACAGGCCCCACAGATACGCAGTATTTT
CSVARTGPTDTQYF
>-|TRBV28|-|TRBJ2-7
TGTGCCAGCAGTTTCTTGAGCTCCTACAATGAGCAGTACTTC
CASSFLSSYNEQYF
>few|TRBV9|TRBD1|TRBJ1-6
TGTGCCAGCAGCGTAGAAGGGACAGATAATTCACCCCTCCACTTT
CASSVEGTDNSPLHF
>-|TRBV28|-|TRBJ1-2
TGTGCCAGCAGTTTGGGGGGTGGAGGCAGGGACTATGGCTACACCTTC
CASSLGGGGRDYGYTF